The 5 T cell receptor beta chains reported below all come from one sample, sequenced in a study of T cells in women clearing cervical HPV infection. Repertoires were generated with immunoSEQ multiplex PCR, while TCRdb's copy carries only in-frame clones and drops some. The ten top clones account for 4.3%, within a sample of 34,000 or so clones. Input material: blood buffy coat. These receptors were collected from a woman between 18 and 70 years old with a cervical HPV16 infection that either progressed to CIN3+ or cleared (not recorded which).

As to this clone: With the read ending 3 residues before the CDR3 end, the germline J gene is used to fill in that end. V is TRBV19 and J is TRBJ2-2; 7 bases are a match to TRBD1. Germline lookup yields CDR1 LNHDA and CDR2 SQIVND (reference sequence). Trimming removed 6 bases from V and 1 base from J; junction bases left unmatched: 11. The length of the CDR3 is 17 residues. CDR3 sequence: CASSAGTAQQNTGELFF. CDR3 DNA (partial): TGTGCCAGTAGCGCCGGGACAGCACAACAGAACACCGGGGAG.

Comment on this clone: The sequence runs out 3 residues before the end of the CDR3; the remainder is reconstructed from the germline J gene. This chain connects TRBV30 to TRBJ1-4; 9 bases map to TRBD1. The CDR3 has 14 residues. CDR1 and CDR2 (germline): GTSNPN, SVGIG (reference sequence). The CDR3 protein is CAWSANRGRSPLFF. The CDR3 DNA, read in part, is TGTGCCTGGAGCGCCAACAGGGGGCGTTCACCA.

As concerns this clone: The DNA ends 3 residues before the CDR3 does, and the rest of the CDR3 is filled in from the germline J gene. The chain recombines TRBV5-1 with TRBJ2-3; 9 positions match TRBD1. Per the germline V gene, CDR1 is SGHRS and CDR2 is YFSETQ. This CDR3 is built from 15 residues. Here the CDR3 reads CASSEGTGFEKPQYF. The CDR3 DNA, read in part, is TGCGCCAGCAGCGAAGGGACAGGGTTCGAGAAGCCG. Based on the CDR3 plus reference TRBV5-1 and TRBJ2-3, the full variable domain is KAGVTQTPRYLIKTRGQQVTLSCSPISGHRSVSWYQQTPGQGLQFLFEYFSETQRNKGNFPGRFSGRQFSNSRSEMNVSTLELGDSALYLCASSEGTGFEKPQYFGPGTRLTVL.

About this clone itself: The missing CDR3 end, 3 residues past where the read stops, is filled in from the germline J gene. The rearrangement links TRBV19 to TRBJ2-1; TRBD2 matches 10 bases. CDR3 size: 18 residues. J lost 8 bases, V lost 1 base, and 14 bases had no gene match. Germline V gene sequence: CDR1 LNHDA, CDR2 SQIVND (reference sequence). CDR3 sequence reads: CASSIALFLAGDKDEQFF. The sequenced part of the CDR3 DNA is TGTGCCAGTAGTATAGCCCTTTTTCTAGCGGGAGATAAGGATGAG. Drawing the rest from reference TRBV19 and TRBJ2-1, the complete variable domain is DGGITQSPKYLFRKEGQNVTLSCEQNLNHDAMYWYRQDPGQGLRLIYYSQIVNDFQKGDIAEGYSVSREKKESFPLTVTSAQKNPTAFYLCASSIALFLAGDKDEQFFGPGTRLTVL.

The DNA read from the CDR3 is TGTGCCAGCAGTGAATCACAGTCCGCCTACGAG. Protein product: CASSESQSAYE. The whole CDR3 protein reads CASSESQSAYEQYF. The rearrangement uses TRBV2 and TRBJ2-7, with D hard to call. Read coverage stops 3 residues before the CDR3 terminus; the germline J gene supplies the remainder. Germline V gives CDR1 SNHLY, CDR2 FYNNEI. This CDR3 comprises 14 residues. Trimming removed 2 bases at V and 2 bases at J, with 10 bases between.